The 17 T cell receptor beta chains in this list originate from one sample, sequenced in a study of T cells after yellow fever vaccination. TCRdb reprocessed the 5' RACE reads with MiXCR, giving one entry per CDR3 protein. This sample has over 65,000 distinct CDR3 sequences, with about 14% found just once. The sample in question was CD8+ T cells not binding an NS4B(214-222) dextramer, sorted from PBMCs, obtained approximately 20 days after the first yellow fever vaccination. These receptors all come from a man aged 18 to 29 who received the YFV17D yellow fever vaccine.

This chain connects TRBV4-1 to TRBJ2-2; perhaps TRBD2 as D (7 bases). The CDR3 spans 16 residues. Looked up from germline, CDR1 is MGHRA and CDR2 is YSYEKL. V lost 1 base and J 4 bases, leaving 13 bases between the germline ends. CDR3 sequence reads: CASSQVGGGPTGELFF. CDR3 DNA: TGCGCCAGCAGCCAAGTAGGGGGGGGCCCCACCGGGGAGCTGTTTTTT.

This chain joins TRBV19 and TRBJ2-1; 9 bases agree with TRBD1. Trimming at V came to 5 bases and at J to 6 bases, leaving 5 bases not matched to a gene. Germline V gives CDR1 LNHDA, CDR2 SQIVND (reference sequence). CDR3 length: 14 amino acids. DNA for the CDR3: TGTGCCAGTAGTCCCGGGACAGGGAGCAATGAGCAGTTCTTC. Translating it yields CASSPGTGSNEQFF.

This clonotype was observed a few times. The J gene is TRBJ2-1, the V gene TRBV4-1; a possible D gene is TRBD2 (5 bases). The CDR3 has 15 amino acids. Germline V gene sequence: CDR1 MGHRA, CDR2 YSYEKL. The V end was cut by 3 bases, the J end by 2 bases, with 11 bases between. The CDR3 DNA reads TGCGCCAGCAGCCAGGAACCGGGAACCTACAATGAGCAGTTCTTC. Residues: CASSQEPGTYNEQFF.

The rearrangement uses TRBV30 and TRBJ1-1; D is undetermined. With 5 bases removed from V and 1 base from J, the gap between germline ends came to 11 bases. This CDR3 is built from 13 residues. Germline V gene lookup returns CDR1 GTSNPN and CDR2 SVGIG (reference sequence). CDR3 DNA sequence: TGTGCCTGGCAGTATTGGGAGAACACTGAAGCTTTCTTT. It encodes CAWQYWENTEAFF.

There are a few counts of this clonotype. CDR3 amino acids: CSVGLTGELFF. In nucleotides, the CDR3 is TGCAGCGTTGGTTTGACCGGGGAGCTGTTTTTT. V and J are TRBV29-1 and TRBJ2-2, with D uncertain. The germline gives CDR1 SQVTM, CDR2 ANQGSEA. Trimming took 4 bases from V and 5 from J, leaving 5 bases between them. The CDR3 consists of 11 residues.

This clonotype was found a few times. The V gene is TRBV7-3, the J gene TRBJ2-1; D perhaps matches TRBD2 (5 bases). There are 17 residues in the CDR3. Between the trimmed V and J ends, which lost 2 bases and 0 bases, there was a span of 14 bases. Germline CDR1 reads SGHTA; CDR2 reads FQGTGA. The CDR3 loop reads CASSLGFGESSYNEQFF. The CDR3 coding sequence is TGTGCCAGCAGCTTAGGGTTTGGGGAGAGCTCCTACAATGAGCAGTTCTTC. The entire variable domain, with the rest obtained from reference TRBV7-3 and TRBJ2-1, is as follows: GAGVSQTPSNKVTEKGKYVELRCDPISGHTALYWYRQSLGQGPEFLIYFQGTGAADDSGLPNDRFFAVRPEGSVSTLKIQRTERGDSAVYLCASSLGFGESSYNEQFFGPGTRLTVL.

The rearrangement uses TRBV29-1 and TRBJ2-7, with D perhaps matching TRBD2 (6 bases). Between the trimmed V and J ends, which lost 2 bases and 3 bases, there was a span of 8 bases. The CDR3 extends over 12 amino acids. CDR1 and CDR2 from the germline V gene are SQVTM and ANQGSEA. DNA for the CDR3: TGCAGCGTTGAATCCGGGGGCTACGAGCAGTACTTC. This codes for CSVESGGYEQYF.

This clonotype turned up a few times. The V and J genes are TRBV6-1 and TRBJ2-3; possible D gene TRBD1, 6 bases. V lost 8 bases, J lost 2 bases, and 11 bases lay in between. CDR1 is MNHNS, CDR2 SASEGT, per germline. The CDR3 is 13 residues long. The CDR3 here is CASGNRATDTQYF. The CDR3 region has the DNA TGTGCCAGCGGGAACAGGGCCACAGATACGCAGTATTTT.

The chain employs TRBV13 and TRBJ2-7, with 9 bases that match TRBD1. The V segment lost 5 bases and the J segment 5 bases; nucleotides outside the gene matches: 4. The CDR3 totals 13 residues. Germline CDR1 is PRHDT and CDR2 is FYEKMQ (reference sequence). The CDR3 is CASSRGQGNEQYV. CDR3 nucleotides: TGTGCCAGCAGCCGGGGACAGGGTAACGAGCAGTACGTC.

Many counts were recorded for this clonotype. This chain uses TRBV6-5 with TRBJ1-5; no definite D call. Looked up from germline, CDR1 is MNHEY and CDR2 is SVGAGI. V was shortened by 0 bases and J by 2 bases, with 14 bases between the two germline ends. The CDR3 extends over 17 amino acids. The CDR3 region has the DNA TGTGCCAGCAGTTACTCGTTCCCCCCTGGGGGCAATCAGCCCCAGCATTTT. Encoded protein: CASSYSFPPGGNQPQHF.

J is TRBJ2-5 and V is TRBV28; TRBD2 matches 15 bases. The ends lost 5 bases at V and 5 bases at J; junction bases unmatched: 9. Germline V gene data show CDR1 as MDHEN and CDR2 as SYDVKM. CDR3 size: 17 residues. CDR3 in amino acids: CASSPGLAGGLRETQYF. CDR3 coding DNA: TGTGCCAGCAGTCCCGGACTAGCGGGGGGGCTAAGGGAGACCCAGTACTTC.

The gene calls are TRBV30 and TRBJ2-3; TRBD1 agrees at 7 bases. CDR3 size: 15 residues. From germline, CDR1 is GTSNPN and CDR2 SVGIG (reference sequence). After removal of 3 bases from V and 0 bases from J, the junction contained 6 bases not matched to a gene. The CDR3 region has the DNA TGTGCCTGGAGCTTAACAGGGGCCAGCACAGATACGCAGTATTTT. Translating it yields CAWSLTGASTDTQYF. Full variable domain (missing parts from reference TRBV30 and TRBJ2-3): SQTIHQWPATLVQPVGSPLSLECTVEGTSNPNLYWYRQAAGRGLQLLFYSVGIGQISSEVPQNLSASRPQDRQFILSSKKLLLSDSGFYLCAWSLTGASTDTQYFGPGTRLTVL.

This clonotype was found many times. The chain carries TRBV13 and TRBJ1-2; no reliable D call. V shed 5 bases and J shed 3 bases, with 7 bases lying between them. This CDR3 has 12 amino acids. The germline V gene encodes CDR1 PRHDT and CDR2 FYEKMQ (reference sequence). CDR3 coding DNA: TGTGCCAGCAGCCATCGGGACTATGGCTACACCTTC. It encodes CASSHRDYGYTF.

This rearrangement joins TRBV29-1 to TRBJ1-1; 7 nucleotides agree with TRBD1. V dropped 4 bases and J dropped 1; count of bases not matched to a gene: 12. The CDR3 spans 16 residues. Germline assignment: CDR1 SQVTM and CDR2 ANQGSEA. The CDR3 nucleotides read TGCAGCGTTGTGAGGTTCCCAGGGGGACCGAACACTGAAGCTTTCTTT. Its translation: CSVVRFPGGPNTEAFF.

The gene calls are TRBV12-3 or TRBV12-4 and TRBJ2-7, with TRBD2 as a possible D gene (5 bases). This CDR3 is 13 amino acids long. Trimming cost V 3 bases and J 3 bases, with 9 bases left between them. CDR3 nucleotide sequence: TGTGCCAGCAGTTTCGGGAAAAACTACGAGCAGTACGTC. Residues: CASSFGKNYEQYV.

The chain recombines TRBV5-1 with TRBJ1-4, with TRBD1 as a possible D gene (5 bases). The CDR3 runs 15 residues. From germline, CDR1 is SGHRS and CDR2 YFSETQ. Trimming shortened V by 7 bases and J by 4 bases, and 17 bases separated the two germline ends. The CDR3 sequence is CASSRWGEINEKLFF. As DNA, the CDR3 is TGCGCCAGCTCCCGATGGGGGGAGATTAATGAAAAACTGTTTTTT.

This clonotype was recorded at least ten times. The chain couples TRBV10-3 to TRBJ2-1; possibly TRBD1 for D (7 bases). The CDR3 has 14 residues. Germline V gene data show CDR1 as ENHRY and CDR2 as SYGVKD. The V gene lost 6 bases and the J gene lost 13 bases, with 22 bases spanning the gap. This chain's CDR3 is CAIRAQGGYEGQFF. For the CDR3, the DNA is TGTGCCATCAGAGCTCAGGGGGGTTACGAGGGACAGTTCTTC.